The clone carrying this T cell receptor beta chain is a singleton in its sample. This specimen comes from a study of OX40 agonist ivuxolimab in advanced cancers. The repertoire was sequenced with immunoSEQ multiplex PCR; TCRdb's copy has only in-frame clones and lacks some. This sample yields more than 55,000 clones, of which about 80% are seen a single time; about 3.8% belongs to the top ten. The CDR3 is 14 amino acids. Deletions cut 5 bases from V and 4 bases from J, with 12 bases between. Per germline, CDR1 SGHAT and CDR2 FQNNGV. Sample: CD4+ or CD8+ T cells sorted from blood, taken in a trial of the OX40 agonist ivuxolimab. The chain carries TRBV11-2 and TRBJ2-1; D assignment may be TRBD1 or TRBD2 (6 bases each). The sequence was obtained from an adult with an advanced solid tumor such as melanoma, head and neck, liver or kidney cancer. The CDR3 spells CASSPGARYNEQFF. CDR3 DNA sequence: TGTGCCAGCAGCCCGGGGGCTAGATACAATGAGCAGTTCTTC.